This T cell receptor beta chain was recovered during a study of spatial heterogeneity in lung cancer. The study, taken as a whole, reports: Ubiquitous expanded tumor TCRs showed up in blood more at resection than follow-up.

About this clonotype: Its antigen is not identified.

Every TCR cDNA molecule carried a tag that served as a unique molecular identifier. TCRdb processed the 5' RACE reads anew with MiXCR; each CDR3 protein has one entry. Here the sample spans 40,000 or so distinct CDR3 sequences, roughly 5.2% being singletons. V lost 4 bases, J lost 3 bases, and 11 bases stayed unmatched. This CDR3 spans 16 amino acids. Germline CDR1 is SGDLS and CDR2 is YYNGEE. Time point of the sample: sample taken at primary tumor resection. Extraction of whole RNA from tumor, nontumor lung or frozen PBMC preceded unsorted sequencing. The gene calls are TRBV9 and TRBJ2-5, with 8 nucleotides matching TRBD2. Specimen: PBMCs, collected at surgery. The TCR originated in a female donor with early-stage non-small cell lung cancer. The CDR3 bases are TGTGCCAGCAGCCCTACCCCAGCGGGGGTGGAAGAGACCCAGTACTTC. Amino acids: CASSPTPAGVEETQYF.